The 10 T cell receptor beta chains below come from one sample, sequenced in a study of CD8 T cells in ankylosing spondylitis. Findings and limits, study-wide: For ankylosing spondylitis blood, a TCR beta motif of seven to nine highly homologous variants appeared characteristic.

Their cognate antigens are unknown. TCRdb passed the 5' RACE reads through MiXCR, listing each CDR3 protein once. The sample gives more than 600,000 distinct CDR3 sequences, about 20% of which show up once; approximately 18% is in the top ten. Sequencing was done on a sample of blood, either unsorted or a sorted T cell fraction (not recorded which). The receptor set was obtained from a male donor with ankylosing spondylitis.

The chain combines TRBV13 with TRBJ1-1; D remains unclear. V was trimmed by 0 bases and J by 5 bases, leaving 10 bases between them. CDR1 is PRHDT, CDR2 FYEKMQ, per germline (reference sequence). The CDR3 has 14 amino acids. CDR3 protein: CASSLGHRGTEAFF. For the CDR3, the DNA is TGTGCCAGCAGCTTAGGACACAGAGGGACTGAAGCTTTCTTT.

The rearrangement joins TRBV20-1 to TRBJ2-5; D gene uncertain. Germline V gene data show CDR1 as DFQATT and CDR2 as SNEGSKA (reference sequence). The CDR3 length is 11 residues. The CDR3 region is CRTPYQETQYF. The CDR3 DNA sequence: TGCAGGACACCGTACCAAGAGACCCAGTACTTC.

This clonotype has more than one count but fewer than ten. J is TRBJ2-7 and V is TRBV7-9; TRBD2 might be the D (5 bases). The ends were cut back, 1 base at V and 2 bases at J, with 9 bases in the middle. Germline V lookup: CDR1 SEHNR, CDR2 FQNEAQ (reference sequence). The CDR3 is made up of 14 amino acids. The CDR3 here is CASSLEDGAYEQYF. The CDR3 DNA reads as TGTGCCAGCAGCTTAGAGGACGGGGCCTACGAGCAGTACTTC.

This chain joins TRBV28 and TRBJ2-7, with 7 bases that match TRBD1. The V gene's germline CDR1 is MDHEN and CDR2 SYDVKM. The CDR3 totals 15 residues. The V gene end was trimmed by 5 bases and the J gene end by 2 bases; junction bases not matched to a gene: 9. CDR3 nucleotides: TGTGCCAGCAGTCCCCGCCGGGACAGCACCTACGAGCAGTACTTC. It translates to CASSPRRDSTYEQYF.

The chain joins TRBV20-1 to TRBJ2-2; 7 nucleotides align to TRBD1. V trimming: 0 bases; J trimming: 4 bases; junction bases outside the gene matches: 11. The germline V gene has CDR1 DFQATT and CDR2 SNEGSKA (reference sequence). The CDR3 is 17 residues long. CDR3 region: CSARDPNRGPSTGELFF. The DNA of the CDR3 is TGCAGTGCTAGAGACCCCAACAGGGGACCGAGCACCGGGGAGCTGTTTTTT.

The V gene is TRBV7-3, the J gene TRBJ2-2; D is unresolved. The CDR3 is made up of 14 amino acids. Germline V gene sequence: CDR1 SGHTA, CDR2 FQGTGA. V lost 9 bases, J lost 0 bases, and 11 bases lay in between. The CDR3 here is CASRLITNTGELFF. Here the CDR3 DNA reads TGTGCCAGTCGTCTCATAACGAACACCGGGGAGCTGTTTTTT.

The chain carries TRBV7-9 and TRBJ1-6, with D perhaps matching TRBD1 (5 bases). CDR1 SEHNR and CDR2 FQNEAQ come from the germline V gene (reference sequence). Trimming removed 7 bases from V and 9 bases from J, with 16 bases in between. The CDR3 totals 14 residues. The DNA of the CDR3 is TGTGCCAGCATGATCGGGGACGTCAGTTCACCCCTCCACTTT. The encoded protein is CASMIGDVSSPLHF.

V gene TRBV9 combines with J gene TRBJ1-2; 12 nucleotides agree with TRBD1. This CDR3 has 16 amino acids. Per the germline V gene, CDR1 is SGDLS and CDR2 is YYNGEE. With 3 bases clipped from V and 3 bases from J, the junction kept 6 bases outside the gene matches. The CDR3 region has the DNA TGTGCCAGCAGCGATGGGACAGGGGGCGAGGACTATGGCTACACCTTC. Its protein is CASSDGTGGEDYGYTF.

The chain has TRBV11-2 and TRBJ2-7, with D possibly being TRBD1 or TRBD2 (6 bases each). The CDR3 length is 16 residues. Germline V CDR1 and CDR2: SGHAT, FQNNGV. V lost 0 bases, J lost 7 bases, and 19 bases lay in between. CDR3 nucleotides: TGTGCCAGCAGCTTAGAGGGGGACGGGGGCCCTTATGAGCAGTACTTC. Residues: CASSLEGDGGPYEQYF.

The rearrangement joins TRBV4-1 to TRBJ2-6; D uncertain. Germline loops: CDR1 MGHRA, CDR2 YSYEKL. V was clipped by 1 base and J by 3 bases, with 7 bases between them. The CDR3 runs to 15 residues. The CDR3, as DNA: TGCGCCAGCAGCCAAGTCGTCGGTGGGGCCAACGTCCTGACTTTC. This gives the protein CASSQVVGGANVLTF.